The 16 T cell receptor beta chains in this list originate from one sample, sequenced in a study of cytomegalovirus exposure and HLA in healthy donors. Clones were read by immunoSEQ multiplex PCR, and TCRdb kept only the in-frame ones, dropping some. Here the sample spans about 43,000 clones, 80% to 95% being singletons. Sequencing input: PBMCs. Receptor source: a man between 18 and 29 years old in good health and CMV-seronegative.

This chain connects TRBV5-4 to TRBJ1-2; D is perhaps TRBD1 (6 bases). The V end lost 0 bases, the J end lost 4 bases, and 10 bases lay between the germline ends. Germline V CDR1 and CDR2: SGHNT, YYREEE (reference sequence). CDR3 length: 14 amino acids. CDR3 nucleotide sequence: TGTGCCAGCAGCTTGGAGGGGGTCCGCTATGGCTACACCTTC. Its translation is CASSLEGVRYGYTF.

The chain uses TRBV19 and TRBJ2-3; maybe TRBD2 (5 bases). The CDR3 is made up of 15 amino acids. Germline assignment: CDR1 LNHDA and CDR2 SQIVND (reference sequence). Trimming cost V 2 bases and J 4 bases, with 13 bases left between them. This CDR3 is CASSISRASPDTQYF. The CDR3 DNA sequence: TGTGCCAGTAGTATAAGTCGAGCTAGCCCAGATACGCAGTATTTT.

V is TRBV2 and J is TRBJ1-5; D is possibly TRBD1 (5 bases). The CDR3 spans 13 residues. CDR1 is SNHLY and CDR2 is FYNNEI in the germline V gene. V was pared by 7 bases and J by 1 base, with 8 bases between. In DNA form, the CDR3 reads TGTGCCAGCACGGGGGAGAGCAATCAGCCCCAGCATTTT. This sequence encodes CASTGESNQPQHF. The entire variable domain, with the rest obtained from reference TRBV2 and TRBJ1-5, is as follows: EPEVTQTPSHQVTQMGQEVILRCVPISNHLYFYWYRQILGQKVEFLVSFYNNEISEKSEIFDDQFSVERPDGSNFTLKIRSTKLEDSAMYFCASTGESNQPQHFGDGTRLSIL.

J is TRBJ2-2 and V is TRBV7-6, with 8 bases matching TRBD2. Germline V gives CDR1 SGHVS, CDR2 FNYEAQ. J gave up 0 bases and V 1 base, and 7 bases lay outside the gene matches. There are 18 residues in the CDR3. The chain's CDR3 is CASSLVPAGEANTGELFF. CDR3 coding DNA: TGTGCCAGCAGCTTAGTGCCAGCGGGGGAAGCGAACACCGGGGAGCTGTTTTTT.

To note about this clone: One junction end disagrees with the germline gene, perhaps due to a read error. The gene calls are TRBV7-2 and TRBJ1-2, with a tentative D call TRBD1 (6 bases). CDR3 length: 13 residues. Germline V CDR1 and CDR2: SGHTA, FQGNSA. CDR3 sequence reads: CASSLGGGYGYTF. The CDR3 DNA is TGTGCCAGCAGTTTAGGAGGGGGCTATGGCTACACCTTC.

The chain uses TRBV7-8 and TRBJ1-2; D gene unclear. This CDR3 is 15 amino acids long. V lost 0 bases, J lost 6 bases, and 14 bases lay in between. Germline lookup yields CDR1 SGHVS and CDR2 FQNEAQ. CDR3 in amino acids: CASSLAFERHDGYTF. The DNA for the CDR3 is TGTGCCAGCAGCTTAGCTTTTGAGAGACACGATGGCTACACCTTC.

The rearrangement links TRBV6-6 to TRBJ2-7, with 9 bases lining up with TRBD1. This CDR3 is 13 amino acids long. Losses at the gene ends were 6 bases for V and 2 bases for J; bases not matched to a gene: 2. Germline V CDR1 and CDR2: MNHNY, SVGAGI (reference sequence). The CDR3 nucleotides read TGTGCCAGCAGGGGGACAGGGACCTACGAGCAGTACTTC. Translating it yields CASRGTGTYEQYF.

By proportion, this clone is medium-sized. The V and J genes are TRBV10-2 and TRBJ2-5; 7 positions match TRBD2. Germline CDR1 and CDR2: WSHSY and SAAADI. V was clipped by 4 bases and J by 5 bases; unmatched bases: 10. The CDR3 is 15 residues long. CDR3 in DNA: TGCGCCAGCAGTGGCTCGCGGGAGAAAGTGGAGACCCAGTACTTC. This gives the protein CASSGSREKVETQYF.

The genes are TRBV19 and TRBJ1-1; 10 bases agree with TRBD1. Germline CDR1 LNHDA, CDR2 SQIVND (reference sequence). Trimming took 7 bases from V and 11 from J; bases not matched to a gene: 16. The CDR3 is made up of 15 amino acids. Here the CDR3 DNA reads TGTGCCAGTACCGAAACCGGGACAGGGGTGATCCTGGCTTTCTTT. Translation: CASTETGTGVILAFF.

The table lists this clone with a few counts. The junction departs from the called germline gene at one end, perhaps through a read error. This sequence joins TRBV29-1 and TRBJ2-7, with 8 bases that match TRBD2. The CDR3 totals 15 residues. The germline V gene encodes CDR1 SQVTM and CDR2 ANQGSEA. CDR3 DNA sequence: TGCCGCGTCGGGGGGGGGAGGGAGGGCCTCTACGAGCAGTACTTC. The encoded protein is CRVGGGREGLYEQYF.

The chain is built from TRBV5-1 and TRBJ2-3; 7 positions match TRBD1. CDR1 is SGHRS, CDR2 YFSETQ, per germline. The J segment lost 0 bases and the V segment lost 4 bases, leaving 5 bases of the junction unmatched. This CDR3 has 15 amino acids. The CDR3 DNA is TGCGCCAGCAGCATTCCGACAGGGAGCACAGATACGCAGTATTTT. Protein product: CASSIPTGSTDTQYF.

J is TRBJ2-2 and V is TRBV5-1; D is perhaps TRBD1 (6 bases). The length of the CDR3 is 14 residues. Looked up from germline, CDR1 is SGHRS and CDR2 is YFSETQ. V was clipped by 5 bases and J by 7 bases, with 15 bases between them. The DNA for the CDR3 is TGCGCCAGCAGACTCACAGGGTCAAGCGGGGAGCTGTTTTTT. Protein product: CASRLTGSSGELFF.

The rearrangement links TRBV2 to TRBJ2-7, with TRBD1 identical over 7 bases. The V and J ends lost 7 bases and 2 bases, in that order; junction bases with no gene match: 11. CDR1 is SNHLY and CDR2 is FYNNEI in the germline V gene. This CDR3 comprises 15 residues. This CDR3 reads CASNDPGTVTYEQYF. Here the CDR3 DNA reads TGTGCCAGCAACGACCCCGGGACAGTCACCTACGAGCAGTACTTC.

The chain joins TRBV6-1 to TRBJ2-7; 7 nucleotides match TRBD1. With V trimmed by 4 bases and J by 1 base, 4 bases remained unmatched. CDR3 length: 14 residues. CDR1 and CDR2 from the germline V gene are MNHNS and SASEGT. The CDR3 spells CASSAKQGSYEQYF. As DNA, the CDR3 is TGTGCCAGCAGTGCGAAACAGGGGTCCTACGAGCAGTACTTC.

The J gene is TRBJ1-2, the V gene TRBV5-1, with 7 bases fitting TRBD1. The CDR3 covers 15 residues. Germline trimming cut 1 base from V and 1 base from J; bases unmatched to any gene: 4. CDR1 is SGHRS and CDR2 is YFSETQ in the germline V gene. The CDR3 DNA sequence: TGCGCCAGCAGCTTGAACCGGGACAGTAACTATGGCTACACCTTC. Translated: CASSLNRDSNYGYTF.

This chain uses TRBV18 with TRBJ2-5; 8 bases line up with TRBD1. The CDR3 loop spans 14 amino acids. V dropped 5 bases and J dropped 5; count of bases not matched to a gene: 7. Germline V gene data show CDR1 as KGHSH and CDR2 as LQKENI. CDR3 in DNA: TGTGCCAGCTCAGGGACAGGTTCGGGGGAGACCCAGTACTTC. It encodes CASSGTGSGETQYF. Full variable domain (missing parts from reference TRBV18 and TRBJ2-5): NAGVMQNPRHLVRRRGQEARLRCSPMKGHSHVYWYRQLPEEGLKFMVYLQKENIIDESGMPKERFSAEFPKEGPSILRIQQVVRGDSAAYFCASSGTGSGETQYFGPGTRLLVL.